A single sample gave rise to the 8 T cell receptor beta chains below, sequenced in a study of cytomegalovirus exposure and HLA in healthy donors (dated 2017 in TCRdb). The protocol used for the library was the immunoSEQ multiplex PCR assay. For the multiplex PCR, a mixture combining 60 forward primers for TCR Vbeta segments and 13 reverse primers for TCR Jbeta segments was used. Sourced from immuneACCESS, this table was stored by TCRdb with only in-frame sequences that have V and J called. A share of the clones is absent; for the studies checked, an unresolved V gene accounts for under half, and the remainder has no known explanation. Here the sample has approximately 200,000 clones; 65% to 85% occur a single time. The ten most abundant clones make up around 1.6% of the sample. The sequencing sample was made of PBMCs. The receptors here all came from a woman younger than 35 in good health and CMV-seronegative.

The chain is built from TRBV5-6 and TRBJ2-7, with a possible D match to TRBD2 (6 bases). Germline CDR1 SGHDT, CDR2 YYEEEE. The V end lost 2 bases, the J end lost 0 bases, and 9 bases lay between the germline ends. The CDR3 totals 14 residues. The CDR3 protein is CASSFRRVSYEQYF. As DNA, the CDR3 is TGTGCCAGCAGCTTTCGGAGGGTCTCCTACGAGCAGTACTTC.

In DNA form, the CDR3 reads TGTGCCAGCAGTTTACCCGTAGGAGGCAGAGCTAACTATGGCTACACCTTC. Its translation is CASSLPVGGRANYGYTF. The chain combines TRBV28 with TRBJ1-2; D gene uncertain. Germline V gene sequence: CDR1 MDHEN, CDR2 SYDVKM. V lost 2 bases and J 0 bases, leaving 16 bases between the germline ends. The CDR3 covers 17 residues.

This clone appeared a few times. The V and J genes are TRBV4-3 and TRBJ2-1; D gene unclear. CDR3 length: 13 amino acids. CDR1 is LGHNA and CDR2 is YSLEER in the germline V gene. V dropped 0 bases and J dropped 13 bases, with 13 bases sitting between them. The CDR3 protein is CASSQDSAADQFF. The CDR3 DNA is TGCGCCAGCAGCCAAGATAGTGCGGCAGACCAGTTCTTC.

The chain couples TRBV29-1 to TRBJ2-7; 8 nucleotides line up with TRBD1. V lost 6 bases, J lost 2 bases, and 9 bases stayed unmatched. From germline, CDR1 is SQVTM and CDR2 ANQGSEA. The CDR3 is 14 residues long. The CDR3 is CSVGTGTGAYEQYF. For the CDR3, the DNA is TGCAGCGTCGGAACCGGGACAGGAGCCTACGAGCAGTACTTC.

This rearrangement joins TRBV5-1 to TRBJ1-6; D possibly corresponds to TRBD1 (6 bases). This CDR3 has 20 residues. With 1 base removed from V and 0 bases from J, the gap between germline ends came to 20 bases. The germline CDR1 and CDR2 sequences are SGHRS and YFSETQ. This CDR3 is CASSLMSGTRFNSYNSPLHF. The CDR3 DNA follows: TGCGCCAGCAGCTTGATGTCCGGGACAAGGTTTAACTCCTATAATTCACCCCTCCACTTT.

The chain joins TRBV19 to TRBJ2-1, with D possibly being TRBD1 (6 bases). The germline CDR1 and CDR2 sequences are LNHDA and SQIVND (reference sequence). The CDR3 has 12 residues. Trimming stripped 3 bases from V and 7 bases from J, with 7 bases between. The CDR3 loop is CASSIGQNEQFF. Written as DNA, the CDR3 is TGTGCCAGTAGTATCGGACAGAATGAGCAGTTCTTC. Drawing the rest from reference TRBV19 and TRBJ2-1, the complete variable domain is DGGITQSPKYLFRKEGQNVTLSCEQNLNHDAMYWYRQDPGQGLRLIYYSQIVNDFQKGDIAEGYSVSREKKESFPLTVTSAQKNPTAFYLCASSIGQNEQFFGPGTRLTVL.

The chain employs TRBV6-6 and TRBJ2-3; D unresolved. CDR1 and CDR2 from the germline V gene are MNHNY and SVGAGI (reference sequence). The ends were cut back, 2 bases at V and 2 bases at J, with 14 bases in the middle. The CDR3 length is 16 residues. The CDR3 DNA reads TGTGCCAGCAGTTACAGCGAGACCCTCCCCACAGATACGCAGTATTTT. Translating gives CASSYSETLPTDTQYF.

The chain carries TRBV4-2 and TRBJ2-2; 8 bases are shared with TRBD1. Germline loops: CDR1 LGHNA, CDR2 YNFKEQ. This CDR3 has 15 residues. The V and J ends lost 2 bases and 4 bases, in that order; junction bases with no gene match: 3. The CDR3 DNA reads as TGTGCCAGCAGCCAATTTGGACAGGGCACCGGGGAGCTGTTTTTT. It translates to CASSQFGQGTGELFF.